This T cell receptor beta chain was captured in a study of T cell responses to AZD1222 COVID-19 vaccine. Study results and limitations: Unmutated regions of variants are reportedly targeted by nearly half of spike-specific TCRs. Across spike, vaccine-associated CD4 TCRs were found, dominant at 160-218 and 743-854. No repertoire was sampled before or during the peak T cell response, only after it. The sample set comprised mostly white British donors with more females, and clonal diversity was possibly underestimated.

Method: immunoSEQ multiplex PCR; TCRdb's copy keeps in-frame clones and lacks some. The repertoire has approximately 68,000 clones, approximately 90% of them found once; the top ten carry roughly a fifth. In germline, CDR1 is SGDLS, CDR2 YYNGEE. Deletions cut 0 bases from V and 12 bases from J, with 10 bases between. CDR3 length: 12 residues. Comments on this clone: No antigen is known for it.

The TCR originated in an adult in good health. The rearrangement uses TRBV9 and TRBJ2-1; D uncertain. Material: peripheral blood, obtained on day 0 of AZD1222 vaccination. In DNA, the CDR3 is TGTGCCAGCAGCGTAGTAGGGTCCTTGCAGTTCTTC. Translation gives CASSVVGSLQFF.